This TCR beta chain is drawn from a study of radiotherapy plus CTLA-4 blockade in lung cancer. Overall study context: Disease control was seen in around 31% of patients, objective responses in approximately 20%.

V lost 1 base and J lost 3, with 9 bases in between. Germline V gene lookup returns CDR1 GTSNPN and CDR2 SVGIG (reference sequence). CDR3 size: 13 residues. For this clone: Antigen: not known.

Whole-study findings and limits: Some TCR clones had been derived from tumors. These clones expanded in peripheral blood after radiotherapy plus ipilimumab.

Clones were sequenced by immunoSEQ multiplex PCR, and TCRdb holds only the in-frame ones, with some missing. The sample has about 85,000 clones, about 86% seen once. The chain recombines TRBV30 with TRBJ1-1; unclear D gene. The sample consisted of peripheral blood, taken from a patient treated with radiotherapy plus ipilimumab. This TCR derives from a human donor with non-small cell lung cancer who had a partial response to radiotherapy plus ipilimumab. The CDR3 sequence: CAWSATVDTEAFF. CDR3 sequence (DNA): TGTGCCTGGAGTGCCACGGTGGACACTGAAGCTTTCTTT.